The 9 T cell receptor beta chains presented below share a single source sample, sequenced in a study of shared clonotypes between healthy human individuals. In the naive CD8 group, cells lacked CD45RO and were positively selected for CCR7, so terminally differentiated effector memory CD45RA+ cells were left out. Assay used: immunoSEQ multiplex PCR; TCRdb lists only in-frame clones, some missing. The sample includes under 2,000,000 clones, roughly 95% of them seen just once. Source material: naive CD8+ T cells sorted from blood. The source is a man between 18 and 29 years old in good health.

Concerning this clone itself: The sample carries other DNA sequences with the same CDR3. This rearrangement joins TRBV2 to TRBJ2-3; D might be TRBD2 (6 bases). Trimming shortened V by 5 bases and J by 4 bases, and 13 bases separated the two germline ends. CDR1 and CDR2 (germline): SNHLY, FYNNEI. The CDR3 sequence is 14 residues long. Here the CDR3 DNA reads TGTGCCAGCAGTCTAGCCGGAGGGGCAGATACGCAGTATTTT. Translated, it gives CASSLAGGADTQYF.

The chain has TRBV4-3 and TRBJ1-3; no definite D call. The ends were cut back, 1 base at V and 0 bases at J, with 10 bases in the middle. The CDR3 totals 16 residues. Germline CDR1 and CDR2: LGHNA and YSLEER. CDR3 in DNA: TGCGCCAGCAGCCAAGGGGTGATGAGCTCTGGAAACACCATATATTTT. Amino acids: CASSQGVMSSGNTIYF.

Details on this clone: Other DNA sequences in this specimen translate into the identical CDR3. The chain carries TRBV4-3 and TRBJ2-3, with D possibly TRBD2 on 5 matching bases. The V gene lost 1 base and the J gene lost 6 bases, with 5 bases spanning the gap. The CDR3 is 12 amino acids. CDR1 and CDR2 (germline): LGHNA, YSLEER. CDR3 DNA: TGCGCCAGCAGCCAAGGGGAGGATACGCAGTATTTT. This translates into CASSQGEDTQYF.

The rearrangement links TRBV29-1 to TRBJ1-2; D unclear. The CDR3 extends over 13 amino acids. V shed 6 bases and J shed 7 bases, with 18 bases lying between them. Germline V lookup: CDR1 SQVTM, CDR2 ANQGSEA. The CDR3 DNA reads TGCAGCGTACCTCCTCGGGGTTCGGGTGGCTACACCTTC. Protein sequence: CSVPPRGSGGYTF.

The chain carries TRBV5-1 and TRBJ1-2; 7 positions agree with TRBD1. Unmatched junction bases numbered 5, after V lost 0 bases and J lost 3 bases. CDR1 and CDR2 (germline): SGHRS, YFSETQ. The CDR3 has 15 amino acids. CDR3: CASSLEEGADYGYTF. The CDR3 DNA reads as TGCGCCAGCAGCTTGGAGGAGGGGGCAGACTATGGCTACACCTTC.

Note on this clone: This same CDR3 is encoded by further DNA sequences in the sample. This sequence joins TRBV9 and TRBJ2-3; TRBD2 aligns across 7 bases. The CDR3 has 15 residues. The germline CDR1 and CDR2 sequences are SGDLS and YYNGEE. With 3 bases clipped from V and 2 bases from J, the junction kept 6 bases outside the gene matches. The CDR3: CASSGRSGITDTQYF. The CDR3 DNA reads TGTGCCAGCAGCGGAAGGAGCGGGATCACAGATACGCAGTATTTT.

J is TRBJ2-5 and V is TRBV4-1; D not certain. The CDR3 totals 14 residues. Germline CDR1 MGHRA, CDR2 YSYEKL. V lost 4 bases and J lost 1, with 10 bases in between. This CDR3 is CASSPLRAQETQYF. The CDR3 nucleotides are TGCGCCAGCAGCCCCCTCAGAGCCCAAGAGACCCAGTACTTC.

V gene TRBV5-4 combines with J gene TRBJ2-3, with D perhaps TRBD2 (6 bases). The CDR3 is 13 residues long. Trimming cost V 4 bases and J 4 bases, with 10 bases left between them. Germline assignment: CDR1 SGHNT and CDR2 YYREEE (reference sequence). The CDR3 here is CASSKGGADTQYF. The CDR3 nucleotides read TGTGCCAGCAGCAAGGGAGGCGCAGATACGCAGTATTTT.

Points on this clone: This CDR3 is also generated by other DNA sequences in the sample. The chain carries TRBV4-1 and TRBJ2-2; the D is unclear. The length of the CDR3 is 13 residues. The germline CDR1 and CDR2 sequences are MGHRA and YSYEKL. The ends were cut back, 3 bases at V and 2 bases at J, with 4 bases in the middle. DNA for the CDR3: TGCGCCAGCAGCCAGATTAACACCGGGGAGCTGTTTTTT. This encodes CASSQINTGELFF.